This T cell receptor beta chain was sequenced during a study of blood T cell repertoires in COVID-19. Germline V gene sequence: CDR1 MGHRA, CDR2 YSYEKL. Trimming at V came to 0 bases and at J to 2 bases, leaving 3 bases not matched to a gene. The CDR3 sequence is 17 residues long. The table came from immunoSEQ multiplex PCR; TCRdb's copy has only in-frame clones and leaves some out. The sample consists of approximately 110,000 clones, about 76% of them appearing once. This clone was seen a few times. The chain carries TRBV4-1 and TRBJ2-3; TRBD2 aligns across 12 bases. Sequencing input: peripheral blood. The TCR comes from a man aged 80 or over with acute or convalescent COVID-19. CDR3 sequence (DNA): TGCGCCAGCAGCCAAGAGACTAGCGGGAGTTACACAGATACGCAGTATTTT. Its translation is CASSQETSGSYTDTQYF.